What follows are 4 T cell receptor beta chains derived from one specimen sequenced in a study of beta chain features in type 1 diabetes. General study findings and limits: Moderate yet significant TCRB CDR3 shortening was seen in Type 1 diabetes patients in all four CD4+ subsets.

The authors reverse transcribed all of the isolated RNA, so sequencing captured expressed TCRB transcripts. Only in-frame clones appear in the TCRdb table, and some are missing; sequencing was by immunoSEQ multiplex PCR. Here the sample spans 680,000 or so clones, around an eighth being singletons. For these receptors, no antigen is known. The specimen sequenced was naive CD4+ T cells from blood. The receptors shown here come from a man between 18 and 35 years old with type 1 diabetes.

The chain carries TRBV6-1 and TRBJ1-5, with D unclear. The germline V gene has CDR1 MNHNS and CDR2 SASEGT. This CDR3 comprises 14 residues. V lost 4 bases and J lost 6, with 13 bases in between. CDR3 sequence (DNA): TGTGCCAGCAGTGCAAGGGCAGAACCTCAGCCCCAGCATTTT. Encoded protein: CASSARAEPQPQHF.

There are a few counts of this clone. V and J are TRBV6-1 and TRBJ2-3; 8 bases align to TRBD2. The length of the CDR3 is 15 residues. CDR1 and CDR2 from the germline V gene are MNHNS and SASEGT. Trimming took 6 bases from V and 7 from J; bases not matched to a gene: 12. CDR3: CASSLAGGDTNTQYF. CDR3 bases: TGTGCCAGCAGCCTCGCCGGGGGGGATACTAATACGCAGTATTTT.

V and J are TRBV6-6 and TRBJ2-6; TRBD2 is a possible D gene (5 bases). CDR1 and CDR2 (germline): MNHNY, SVGAGI (reference sequence). CDR3 length: 14 residues. V lost 7 bases and J 3 bases, leaving 10 bases between the germline ends. DNA of the CDR3: TGTGCCAGCACCCGGGAAGGTGGGGCCAACGTCCTGACTTTC. Translated, it gives CASTREGGANVLTF.

This clone was detected only a few times. This chain connects TRBV5-1 to TRBJ2-7; 10 nucleotides match TRBD1. J was trimmed by 8 bases and V by 3 bases; bases with no gene match: 5. Germline V gives CDR1 SGHRS, CDR2 YFSETQ. The CDR3 is 13 residues long. The CDR3 loop is CASSWTGGAQQYF. The DNA of the CDR3 is TGCGCCAGCAGCTGGACAGGGGGGGCGCAGCAGTACTTC.